Listed below are T cell receptor beta chains from one sample, sequenced in a study of beta chain features in type 1 diabetes. Assay: immunoSEQ multiplex PCR; the TCRdb copy retains only in-frame clones and omits some. The repertoire consists of a few hundred thousand clones, with around 12% occurring once and the leading ten covering roughly 0.017%. Input material: naive CD4+ T cells from blood. Receptor source: a man aged 18 to 29 in good health. Each CDR3 is given with its conserved first and last residue. A D gene is named only where the DNA matches it firmly. Where a row states a size, it is once, few, many or the class of an expanded clone; other rows omit it.

j_call d_call cdr3_length clone_size v_call cdr3_aa cdr3_nt
TRBJ2-7 TRBD1 15 - TRBV4-3 CASSQGRDRGYEQYF TGCGCCAGCAGCCAAGGCCGGGACAGGGGTTACGAGCAGTACTTC
TRBJ1-2 TRBD1 12 - TRBV6-5 CASSSRGDGYTF TGTGCCAGCAGTTCCAGGGGGGATGGCTACACCTTC
TRBJ2-3 - 15 - TRBV5-6 CASSRLAVSTDTQYF TGTGCCAGCAGCCGGTTAGCGGTGAGCACAGATACGCAGTATTTT
TRBJ1-1 - 14 - TRBV6-1 CASSPRWANTEAFF TGTGCCAGCAGTCCCCGGTGGGCGAACACTGAAGCTTTCTTT
TRBJ2-2 TRBD1 15 - TRBV2 CASSRDRVDTGELFF TGTGCCAGCAGTCGGGACAGGGTTGACACCGGGGAGCTGTTTTTT
TRBJ2-2 - 15 few TRBV10-3 CATSSGTLNTGELFF TGTGCCACCAGTTCCGGGACACTGAACACCGGGGAGCTGTTTTTT
TRBJ2-3 TRBD1 15 once TRBV29-1 CSGQGQGLSTDTQYF TGCAGCGGACAGGGACAGGGACTATCCACAGATACGCAGTATTTT
TRBJ2-7 TRBD2 18 - TRBV9 CASSVGGGGGAIFHEQYF TGTGCCAGCAGCGTAGGTGGCGGCGGGGGGGCCATCTTCCACGAGCAGTACTTC
TRBJ2-2 TRBD1 16 few TRBV5-1 CASSSSGTGGTGELFF TGCGCCAGCAGCTCATCCGGGACAGGGGGGACCGGGGAGCTGTTTTTT
TRBJ2-7 TRBD1 14 few TRBV5-6 CASRRDRLSYEQYF TGTGCCAGCCGTCGGGACAGGCTCTCCTACGAGCAGTACTTC
TRBJ2-7 - 15 - TRBV7-2 CASSFGQRASYEQYF TGTGCCAGCAGCTTTGGCCAGCGGGCCTCCTACGAGCAGTACTTC
TRBJ2-7 TRBD2 14 few TRBV27 CASSWTSGIYEQYF TGTGCCAGCAGTTGGACTAGCGGGATATACGAGCAGTACTTC
TRBJ2-2 - 15 - TRBV9 CASSVDRLNTGELFF TGTGCCAGCAGCGTAGATAGACTGAACACCGGGGAGCTGTTTTTT
TRBJ1-5 - 13 few TRBV19 CASSIVGDKPQHF TGTGCCAGTAGTATTGTAGGGGATAAGCCCCAGCATTTT
TRBJ1-3 - 15 - TRBV6-5 CASRSGVYPGNTIYF TGTGCCAGCAGATCGGGGGTTTACCCTGGAAACACCATATATTTT
TRBJ2-1 TRBD1 16 - TRBV5-1 CASSLAGTGGLNEQFF TGCGCCAGCAGCTTGGCCGGGACAGGGGGCTTGAATGAGCAGTTCTTC
TRBJ2-7 TRBD1 15 few TRBV7-2 CASKNRGAVGYEQYF TGTGCCAGCAAAAACAGGGGGGCGGTCGGGTACGAGCAGTACTTC
TRBJ2-3 TRBD2 15 few TRBV10-3 CAITSSSGGTDTQYF TGTGCCATCACCTCGTCTAGCGGGGGCACAGATACGCAGTATTTT
TRBJ2-7 TRBD2 18 - TRBV11-2 CASSLGPPASGTPYEQYF TGTGCCAGCAGCTTAGGTCCCCCGGCTAGCGGGACCCCGTACGAGCAGTACTTC
TRBJ2-3 - 14 few TRBV6-5 CASSYSGGVDTQYF TGTGCCAGCAGTTACTCGGGGGGAGTAGATACGCAGTATTTT
TRBJ2-3 - 17 - TRBV11-1 CASSASRVSVGTDTQYF TGTGCCAGCAGCGCATCGCGGGTGTCCGTAGGAACAGATACGCAGTATTTT
TRBJ1-5 - 16 - TRBV2 CASSVGQEYSNQPQHF TGTGCCAGCAGTGTGGGGCAGGAGTATAGCAATCAGCCCCAGCATTTT
TRBJ2-5 TRBD2 16 few TRBV5-1 CASSFNAAGGAETQYF TGCGCCAGCAGCTTTAACGCAGCGGGGGGGGCCGAGACCCAGTACTTC
TRBJ1-2 - 15 - TRBV4-3 CASSQGAGVSYGYTF TGCGCCAGCAGCCAGGGAGCTGGGGTGAGCTATGGCTACACCTTC
TRBJ2-1 TRBD2 11 - TRBV30 CAWSNGEGPFF TGTGCCTGGAGTAACGGGGAGGGCCCGTTCTTC
TRBJ1-2 - 10 - TRBV28 CASRRYGYTF TGTGCCAGCAGGAGGTATGGCTACACCTTC
TRBJ2-7 - 14 few TRBV7-3 CASSPGQGWDEQYF TGTGCCAGCAGCCCCGGGCAGGGTTGGGACGAGCAGTACTTC
TRBJ2-1 TRBD2 17 few TRBV19 CASSIRGTRGDRNEQFF TGTGCCAGTAGTATAAGAGGGACTAGGGGGGATCGCAATGAGCAGTTCTTC
TRBJ2-6 TRBD1 19 - TRBV4-1 CASSRTKDRGRSGANVLTF TGCGCCAGCAGCCGGACGAAGGACAGGGGGCGGTCTGGGGCCAACGTCCTGACTTTC
TRBJ2-1 TRBD2 15 - TRBV19 CASSMGGSRGNEQFF TGTGCCAGTAGTATGGGCGGGAGTCGAGGTAATGAGCAGTTCTTC
TRBJ2-1 - 14 - TRBV29-1 CSVEDLAPGNEQFF TGCAGCGTTGAAGATCTTGCCCCAGGAAATGAGCAGTTCTTC
TRBJ2-1 - 15 - TRBV19 CASSGGGGTRNEQFF TGTGCCAGTAGTGGAGGTGGGGGGACTCGGAATGAGCAGTTCTTC
TRBJ1-1 - 14 - TRBV18 CASSPRPGNTEAFF TGTGCCAGCTCCCCCAGACCGGGAAACACTGAAGCTTTCTTT
TRBJ1-6 - 15 - TRBV19 CASSSYGLRNSPLHF TGTGCCAGTAGTAGTTATGGGCTCCGAAATTCACCCCTCCACTTT
TRBJ1-2 TRBD1 15 few TRBV6-1 CASSERRTGYYGYTF TGTGCCAGCAGTGAAAGGAGGACAGGCTACTATGGCTACACCTTC
TRBJ2-7 TRBD1 12 few TRBV6-4 CARIWTGYEQYF TGTGCCAGGATATGGACAGGCTACGAGCAGTACTTC
TRBJ1-1 - 15 few TRBV5-6 CASSLVDRSNTEAFF TGTGCCAGCAGCTTGGTTGACAGGTCGAACACTGAAGCTTTCTTT
TRBJ2-7 - 12 few TRBV4-3 CASVSRSYEQYF TGCGCCAGCGTTAGTCGGTCCTACGAGCAGTACTTC
TRBJ1-1 - 12 few TRBV30 CAWIGGYDEAFF TGTGCCTGGATTGGGGGGTACGATGAAGCTTTCTTT
TRBJ1-2 - 12 - TRBV4-3 CASSQEAGGYTF TGCGCCAGCAGCCAAGAGGCGGGCGGCTACACCTTC
TRBJ2-7 - 15 - TRBV4-1 CASSQDKSREYEQYF TGCGCCAGCAGCCAAGATAAGTCCAGGGAATACGAGCAGTACTTC
TRBJ1-5 - 15 - TRBV6-5 CASSYSGDSNQPQHF TGTGCCAGCAGTTACTCAGGAGATAGCAATCAGCCCCAGCATTTT
TRBJ2-1 TRBD1 15 many TRBV29-1 CSVESRQGYYNEQFF TGCAGCGTTGAATCGCGACAGGGTTACTACAATGAGCAGTTCTTC
TRBJ1-3 - 13 few TRBV28 CASLRRSGNTIYF TGTGCCAGCCTGAGGAGGTCTGGAAACACCATATATTTT
TRBJ2-5 - 14 - TRBV5-1 CASSLAQGRETQYF TGCGCCAGCAGCTTGGCGCAGGGCCGGGAGACCCAGTACTTC
TRBJ2-3 - 13 - TRBV7-2 CASSMTFTDTQYF TGTGCCAGCAGCATGACTTTCACAGATACGCAGTATTTT
TRBJ2-3 - 14 few TRBV7-2 CASSLLGASDTQYF TGTGCCAGCAGCTTATTGGGGGCATCAGATACGCAGTATTTT
TRBJ2-7 - 15 - TRBV28 CASSLTHTGSYEQYF TGTGCCAGCAGTTTAACGCATACAGGGAGCTACGAGCAGTACTTC
TRBJ2-7 - 12 few TRBV28 CASSLSRREQYF TGTGCCAGCAGTTTAAGCAGGCGCGAGCAGTACTTC
TRBJ1-2 TRBD1 13 - TRBV19 CASRDRTNYGYTF TGTGCCAGTCGGGACAGGACTAACTATGGCTACACCTTC
TRBJ2-3 TRBD1 16 - TRBV7-3 CASSTRTGTATDTQYF TGTGCCAGCAGCACCCGGACAGGGACCGCCACAGATACGCAGTATTTT
TRBJ2-3 TRBD2 14 few TRBV5-1 CASSISGRSDTQYF TGCGCCAGCAGCATTAGCGGGAGATCGGATACGCAGTATTTT
TRBJ1-2 TRBD1 13 few TRBV29-1 CSGGDRDYYGYTF TGCAGCGGGGGGGACAGGGATTACTATGGCTACACCTTC
TRBJ2-1 - 14 - TRBV15 CATSRDPGVYEQFF TGTGCCACCAGCAGAGATCCCGGGGTCTATGAGCAGTTCTTC
TRBJ2-7 TRBD1 18 - TRBV4-2 CASSQAAAKGGNPYEQYF TGTGCCAGCAGCCAAGCTGCAGCAAAAGGGGGCAATCCCTACGAGCAGTACTTC
TRBJ2-5 - 11 - TRBV30 CAWSVQGVRYF TGTGCCTGGAGTGTACAAGGGGTTCGGTACTTC
TRBJ2-3 - 14 few TRBV6-5 CASTIKTRADTQYF TGTGCCAGCACCATCAAGACCCGGGCAGATACGCAGTATTTT
TRBJ2-3 TRBD1 15 few TRBV6-5 CASSRQGYSTDTQYF TGTGCCAGCAGCCGACAGGGCTATAGCACAGATACGCAGTATTTT
TRBJ2-7 TRBD2 14 - TRBV6-5 CASSYSRTAGGRYF TGTGCCAGCAGTTACTCTAGGACCGCGGGGGGCCGGTACTTC
TRBJ2-1 TRBD2 14 - TRBV11-2 CASSFSSGSDEQFF TGTGCCAGCAGCTTTAGTAGCGGGAGCGATGAGCAGTTCTTC